A selection of T cell receptor beta chains follows, all from one sample in a study of CD4 T cells in relation to SARS-CoV-2 and coronaviruses. Their antigens remain unidentified. Assay used: immunoSEQ multiplex PCR; TCRdb lists only in-frame clones, some missing. The sample shows 35,000 to 45,000 clones, under 90% of them seen only once. The material sequenced was naive CD4+ T cells from PBMCs, cultured in vitro. These receptors were taken from an adult with COVID-19. Each CDR3 is given with its conserved first and last residue. A D gene is named only where the DNA matches it firmly. Size tells how often a clone was seen (once, few, many) or the class of an expanded clone, and some rows leave it out.

>-|TRBV6-6|-|TRBJ1-4
TGTGCCAGCAGTCCTGAGGACCCTGCAACTAATGAAAAACTGTTTTTT
CASSPEDPATNEKLFF
>TRBD2|TRBV27|-|TRBJ2-2
TGTGCCACCATTAGCGGGAGAGACACCGGGGAGCTGTTTTTT
CATISGRDTGELFF
>TRBD2|TRBV5-5|-|TRBJ2-2
TGTGCCAGCAGCTTGGCCCCCCTCGGGAGGGCCACCGGGGAGCTGTTTTTT
CASSLAPLGRATGELFF
>TRBD2|TRBV4-2|once|TRBJ2-7
TGTGCCAGCAGCCAAGATGTGAGCCAAAGCGGGAGTCCATACGAGCAGTACTTC
CASSQDVSQSGSPYEQYF
>TRBD2|TRBV6-5|-|TRBJ2-1
TGTGCCAGCAGCGCCGGACTAGCGGGACGCAATGAGCAGTTCTTC
CASSAGLAGRNEQFF
>-|TRBV27|-|TRBJ2-7
TGTGCCACCTCGGACAGAACCTACGAGCAGTACTTC
CATSDRTYEQYF
>-|TRBV28|-|TRBJ2-3
TGTGCCAGCAGTTTGAGTACAGATACGCAGTATTTT
CASSLSTDTQYF
>-|TRBV21-1|-|TRBJ2-1
TGTGCCAGAATGCGCCAGACTCTCCAACTTCTAAGCTCCTACAATGAGCAGTTCTTC
CARMRQTLQLLSSYNEQFF
>-|TRBV6-6|-|TRBJ2-3
TGTGCCAGCAGTCGCTATGGTCTCCCTCCGAGACATGAGGATACGCAGTATTTT
CASSRYGLPPRHEDTQYF
>TRBD2|TRBV5-1|-|TRBJ2-1
TGCGCCAGCAGCCCTAGAGTACTGGTTCTAGCGGGAGAGCGGGGGGGCAATGAGCAGTTCTTC
CASSPRVLVLAGERGGNEQFF
>-|TRBV30|-|TRBJ1-2
TGTGCCTGGAGTTTCTCCCGGTCGGATGGCTACACCTTC
CAWSFSRSDGYTF
>-|TRBV14|-|TRBJ1-1
TGTGCCAGCAGCCAAGCACAGCTTGAAGCTTTCTTT
CASSQAQLEAFF
>TRBD1|TRBV7-2|-|TRBJ2-2
TGTGCCAGCAGCTTATTCGGGACAGGGTTAGTCGGGGAGCTGTTTTTT
CASSLFGTGLVGELFF
>-|TRBV29-1|-|TRBJ2-7
TGCAGCGTTGGAGGCAGTACCTACGAGCAGTACTTC
CSVGGSTYEQYF
>-|TRBV3-1/TRBV3-2|-|TRBJ2-3
TGTGCCAGCAGCCAAGAGTGGGGGGGCGGGGATACGCAGTATTTT
CASSQEWGGGDTQYF
>-|TRBV3-1/TRBV3-2|-|TRBJ1-6
TGTGCCAGCAGCCAAGAGGGGTCACCCCTCCACTTT
CASSQEGSPLHF
>-|TRBV27|-|TRBJ1-4
TGTGCCAGCAGTCCGGGACTAGCTAATGAAAAACTGTTTTTT
CASSPGLANEKLFF
>-|TRBV12-1|-|TRBJ2-7
TGTGCCAGCAGCCCGGGACAGGGCGGGGGCGAGCAGTACTTC
CASSPGQGGGEQYF